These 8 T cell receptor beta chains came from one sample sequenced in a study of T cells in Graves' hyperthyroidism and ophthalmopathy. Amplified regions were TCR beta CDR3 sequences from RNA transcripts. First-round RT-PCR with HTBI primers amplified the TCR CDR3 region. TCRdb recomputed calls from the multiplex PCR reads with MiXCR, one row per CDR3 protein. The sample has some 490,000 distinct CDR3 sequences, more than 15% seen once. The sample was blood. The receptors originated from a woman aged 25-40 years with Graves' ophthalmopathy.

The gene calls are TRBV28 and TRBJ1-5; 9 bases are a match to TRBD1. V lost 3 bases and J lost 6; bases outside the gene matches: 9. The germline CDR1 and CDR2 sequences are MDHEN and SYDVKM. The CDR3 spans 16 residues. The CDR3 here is CASSLGGQGSVQPQHF. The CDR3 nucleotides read TGTGCCAGCAGTTTGGGGGGACAGGGATCGGTTCAGCCCCAGCATTTT.

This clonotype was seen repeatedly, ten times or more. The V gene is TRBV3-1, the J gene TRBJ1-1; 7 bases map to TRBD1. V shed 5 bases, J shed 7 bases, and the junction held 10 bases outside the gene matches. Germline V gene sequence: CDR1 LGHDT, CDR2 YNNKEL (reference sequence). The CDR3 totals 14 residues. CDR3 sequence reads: CASSSRDSLYEAFF. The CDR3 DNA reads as TGTGCCAGCAGCTCTCGGGACAGCCTTTATGAAGCTTTCTTT.

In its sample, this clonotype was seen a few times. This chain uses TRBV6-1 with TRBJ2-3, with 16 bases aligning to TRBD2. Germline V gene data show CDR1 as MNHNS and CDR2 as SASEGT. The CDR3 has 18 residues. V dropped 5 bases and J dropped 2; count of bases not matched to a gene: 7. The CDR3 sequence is CASSRPGLAGGATDTQYF. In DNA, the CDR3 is TGTGCCAGCAGTCGACCGGGACTAGCGGGAGGGGCCACAGATACGCAGTATTTT.

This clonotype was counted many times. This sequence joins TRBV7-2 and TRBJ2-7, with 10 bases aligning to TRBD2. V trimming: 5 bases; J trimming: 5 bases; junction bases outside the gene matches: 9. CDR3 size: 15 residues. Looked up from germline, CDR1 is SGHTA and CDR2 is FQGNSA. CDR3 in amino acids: CASSQRTSGNHEQYF. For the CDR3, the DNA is TGTGCCAGCAGCCAAAGGACTAGCGGAAACCACGAGCAGTACTTC. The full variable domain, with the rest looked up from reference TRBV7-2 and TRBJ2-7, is GAGVSQSPSNKVTEKGKDVELRCDPISGHTALYWYRQSLGQGLEFLIYFQGNSAPDKSGLPSDRFSAERTGGSVSTLTIQRTQQEDSAVYLCASSQRTSGNHEQYFGPGTRLTVT.

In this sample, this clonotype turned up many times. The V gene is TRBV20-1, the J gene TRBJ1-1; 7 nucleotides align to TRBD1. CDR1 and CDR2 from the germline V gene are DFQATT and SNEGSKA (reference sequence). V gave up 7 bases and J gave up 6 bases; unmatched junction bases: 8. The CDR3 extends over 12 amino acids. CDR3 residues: CSVTQGYPEAFF. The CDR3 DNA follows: TGCAGTGTTACACAGGGGTACCCTGAAGCTTTCTTT.

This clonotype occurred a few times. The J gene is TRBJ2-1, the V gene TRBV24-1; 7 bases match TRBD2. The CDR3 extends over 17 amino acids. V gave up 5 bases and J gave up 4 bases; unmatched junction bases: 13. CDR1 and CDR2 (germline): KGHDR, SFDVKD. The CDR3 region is CATSGPPSSGTYNEQFF. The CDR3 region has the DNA TGTGCCACCAGTGGCCCCCCGTCAAGCGGGACTTACAATGAGCAGTTCTTC.

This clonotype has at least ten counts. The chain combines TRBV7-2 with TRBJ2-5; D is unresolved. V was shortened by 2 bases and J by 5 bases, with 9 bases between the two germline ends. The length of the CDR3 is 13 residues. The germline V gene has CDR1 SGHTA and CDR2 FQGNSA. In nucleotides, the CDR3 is TGTGCCAGCAGCTTAATTGGCAGGGAGACCCAGTACTTC. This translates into CASSLIGRETQYF.

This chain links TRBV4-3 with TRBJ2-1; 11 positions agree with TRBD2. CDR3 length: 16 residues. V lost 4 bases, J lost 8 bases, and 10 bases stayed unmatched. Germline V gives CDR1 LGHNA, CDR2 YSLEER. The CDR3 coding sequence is TGCGCCAGCAGCCGGTTGTTAGCGGGAGGGTCCCATGAGCAGTTCTTC. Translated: CASSRLLAGGSHEQFF.